This TCR beta chain originates from a study of spatial heterogeneity in lung cancer. Time point here: sample taken at primary tumor resection. This clonotype has a handful of counts. Germline CDR1 and CDR2: LGHNA and YSLEER. The CDR3 covers 16 residues. V was pared by 0 bases and J by 3 bases, with 7 bases of the junction left unmatched. TCRdb passed the 5' RACE reads through MiXCR, listing each CDR3 protein once. The sample includes tens of thousands of distinct CDR3 sequences, roughly 13% of them seen just once. The starting material was PBMCs, obtained at surgery. This TCR derives from a male donor with early-stage non-small cell lung cancer. The genes are TRBV4-3 and TRBJ2-7, with TRBD1 matching over 8 bases. The CDR3 sequence is CASSQDFGQGFYEQYF. CDR3 nucleotide sequence: TGCGCCAGCAGCCAAGATTTCGGACAGGGTTTCTACGAGCAGTACTTC.